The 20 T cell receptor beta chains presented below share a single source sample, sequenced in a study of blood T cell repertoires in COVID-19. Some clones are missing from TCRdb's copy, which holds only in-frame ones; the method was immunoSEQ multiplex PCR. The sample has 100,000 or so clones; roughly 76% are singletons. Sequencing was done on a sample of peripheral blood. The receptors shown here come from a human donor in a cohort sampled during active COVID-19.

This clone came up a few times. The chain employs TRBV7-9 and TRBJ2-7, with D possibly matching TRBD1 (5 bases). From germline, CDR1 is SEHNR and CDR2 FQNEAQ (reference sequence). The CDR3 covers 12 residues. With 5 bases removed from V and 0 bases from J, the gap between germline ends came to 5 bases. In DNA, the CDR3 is TGTGCCAGCAGCGACAGCTCCTACGAGCAGTACTTC. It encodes CASSDSSYEQYF.

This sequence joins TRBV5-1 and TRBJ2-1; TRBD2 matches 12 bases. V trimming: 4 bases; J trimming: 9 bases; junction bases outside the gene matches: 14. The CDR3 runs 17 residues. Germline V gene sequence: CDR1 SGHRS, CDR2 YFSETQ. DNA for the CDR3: TGCGCCAGCAGCGGGCGGACTAGCGGGGAGGGTAATAGTGAGCAGTTCTTC. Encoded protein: CASSGRTSGEGNSEQFF.

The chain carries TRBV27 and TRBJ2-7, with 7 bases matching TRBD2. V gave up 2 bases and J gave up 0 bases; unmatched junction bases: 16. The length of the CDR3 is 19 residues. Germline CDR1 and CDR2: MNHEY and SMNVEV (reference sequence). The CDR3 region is CASSLRSGVGTTSSYEQYF. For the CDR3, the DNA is TGTGCCAGCAGTTTAAGGAGTGGGGTCGGGACTACGAGCTCCTACGAGCAGTACTTC.

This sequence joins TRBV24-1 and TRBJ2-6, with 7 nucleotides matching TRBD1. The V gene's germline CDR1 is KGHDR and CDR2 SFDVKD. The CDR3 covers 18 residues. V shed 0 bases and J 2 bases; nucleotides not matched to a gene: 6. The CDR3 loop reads CATSDLARGTPGANVLTF. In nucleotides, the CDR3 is TGTGCCACCAGTGATTTGGCCAGGGGGACGCCTGGGGCCAACGTCCTGACTTTC.

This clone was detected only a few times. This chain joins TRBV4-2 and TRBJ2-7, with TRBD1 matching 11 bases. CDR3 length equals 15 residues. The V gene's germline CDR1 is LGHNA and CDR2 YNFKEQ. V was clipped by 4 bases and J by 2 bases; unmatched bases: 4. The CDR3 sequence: CASSPRTGGPYEQYF. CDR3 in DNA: TGTGCCAGCAGCCCGAGGACAGGGGGCCCCTACGAGCAGTACTTC.

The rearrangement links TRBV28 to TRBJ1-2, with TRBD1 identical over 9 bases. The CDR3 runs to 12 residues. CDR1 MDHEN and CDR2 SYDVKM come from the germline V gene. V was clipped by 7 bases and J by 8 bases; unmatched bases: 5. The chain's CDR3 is CASNTGGSGYTF. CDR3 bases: TGTGCCAGCAATACAGGGGGCTCGGGCTACACCTTC.

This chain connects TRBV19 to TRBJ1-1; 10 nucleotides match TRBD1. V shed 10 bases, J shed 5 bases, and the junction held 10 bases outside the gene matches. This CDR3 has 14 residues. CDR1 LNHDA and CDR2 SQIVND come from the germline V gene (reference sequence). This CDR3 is CATTSRDRGTEAFF. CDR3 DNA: TGTGCCACTACGTCCCGGGACAGGGGAACTGAAGCTTTCTTT.

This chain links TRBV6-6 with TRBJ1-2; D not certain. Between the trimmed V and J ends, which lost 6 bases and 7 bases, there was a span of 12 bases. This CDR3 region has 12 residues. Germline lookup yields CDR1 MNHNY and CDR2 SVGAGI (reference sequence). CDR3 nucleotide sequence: TGTGCCAGCAGCCCGGTTGTCGCTGGCTACACCTTC. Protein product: CASSPVVAGYTF.

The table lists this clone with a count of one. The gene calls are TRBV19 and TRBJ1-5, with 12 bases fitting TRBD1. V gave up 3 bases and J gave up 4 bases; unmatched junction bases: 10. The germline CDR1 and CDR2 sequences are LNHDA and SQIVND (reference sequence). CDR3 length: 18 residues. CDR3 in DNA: TGTGCCAGTAGTATGCTCTCCGGGACAGGGGGCCTTAATCAGCCCCAGCATTTT. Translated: CASSMLSGTGGLNQPQHF.

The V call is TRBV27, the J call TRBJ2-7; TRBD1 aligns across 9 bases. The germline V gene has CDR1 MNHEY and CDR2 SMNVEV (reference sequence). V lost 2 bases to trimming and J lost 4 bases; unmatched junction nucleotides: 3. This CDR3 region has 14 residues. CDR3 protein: CASSLKGQGYEQYF. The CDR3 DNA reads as TGTGCCAGCAGTTTAAAGGGACAGGGTTACGAGCAGTACTTC.

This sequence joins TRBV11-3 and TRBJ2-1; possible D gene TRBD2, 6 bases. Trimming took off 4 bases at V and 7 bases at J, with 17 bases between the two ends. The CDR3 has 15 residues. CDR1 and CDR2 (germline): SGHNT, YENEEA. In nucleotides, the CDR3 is TGTGCCAGCAGCTCCCGTGGAGGGGAAAAAAATGAGCAGTTCTTC. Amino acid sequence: CASSSRGGEKNEQFF.

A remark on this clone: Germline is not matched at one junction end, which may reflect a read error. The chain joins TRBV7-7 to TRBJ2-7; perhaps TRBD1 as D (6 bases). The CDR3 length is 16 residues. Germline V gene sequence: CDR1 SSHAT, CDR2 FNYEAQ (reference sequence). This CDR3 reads CASSLNPGTTPYEQYF. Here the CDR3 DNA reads TGTGCTAGCAGCCTAAACCCCGGGACAACTCCCTACGAGCAGTACTTC.

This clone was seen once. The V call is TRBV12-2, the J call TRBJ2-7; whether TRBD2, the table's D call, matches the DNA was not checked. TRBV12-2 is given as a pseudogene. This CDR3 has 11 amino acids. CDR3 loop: CIHGQTREQYF. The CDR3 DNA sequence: TGCATCCATGGCCAGACTCGGGAGCAGTACTTC.

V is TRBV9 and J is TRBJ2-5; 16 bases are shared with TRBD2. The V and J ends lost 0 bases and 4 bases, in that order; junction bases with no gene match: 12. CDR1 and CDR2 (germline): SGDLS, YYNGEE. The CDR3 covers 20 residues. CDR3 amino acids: CASSVAGTSGGAVLRETQYF. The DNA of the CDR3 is TGTGCCAGCAGCGTAGCCGGGACTAGCGGGGGGGCCGTCTTGCGAGAGACCCAGTACTTC.

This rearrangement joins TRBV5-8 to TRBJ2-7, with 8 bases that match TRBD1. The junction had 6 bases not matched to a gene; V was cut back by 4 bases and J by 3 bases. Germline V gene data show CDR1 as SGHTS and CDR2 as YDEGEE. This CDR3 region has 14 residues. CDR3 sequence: CASSPGQGFYEQYF. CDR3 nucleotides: TGTGCCAGCAGCCCCGGACAGGGTTTCTACGAGCAGTACTTC.

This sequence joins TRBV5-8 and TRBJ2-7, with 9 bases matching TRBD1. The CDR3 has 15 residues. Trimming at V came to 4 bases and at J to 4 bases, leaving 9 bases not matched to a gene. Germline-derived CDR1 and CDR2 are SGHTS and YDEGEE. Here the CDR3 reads CASSIGQGIQYEQYF. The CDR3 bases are TGTGCCAGCAGCATAGGACAGGGGATTCAGTACGAGCAGTACTTC.

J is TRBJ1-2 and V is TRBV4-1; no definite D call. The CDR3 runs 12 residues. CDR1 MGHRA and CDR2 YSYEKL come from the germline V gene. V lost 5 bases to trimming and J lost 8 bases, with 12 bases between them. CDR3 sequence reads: CASSTSQLGYTF. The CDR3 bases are TGCGCCAGCAGCACGTCCCAACTAGGCTACACCTTC.

The CDR3 protein is CASSYSMGQPNYGYTF. The CDR3 DNA reads TGTGCCAGCAGTTACTCGATGGGGCAGCCAAACTATGGCTACACCTTC. The gene calls are TRBV6-5 and TRBJ1-2, with a weak D call TRBD1 (5 bases). The V end lost 0 bases, the J end lost 2 bases, and 13 bases lay between the germline ends. Germline loops: CDR1 MNHEY, CDR2 SVGAGI. The CDR3 spans 16 residues.

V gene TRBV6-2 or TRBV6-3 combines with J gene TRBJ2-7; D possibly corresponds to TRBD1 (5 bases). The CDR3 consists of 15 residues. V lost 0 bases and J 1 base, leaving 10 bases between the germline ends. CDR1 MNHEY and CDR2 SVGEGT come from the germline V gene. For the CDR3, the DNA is TGTGCCAGCAGTTACTCCGATCCAGGGTCCTACGAGCAGTACTTC. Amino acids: CASSYSDPGSYEQYF.

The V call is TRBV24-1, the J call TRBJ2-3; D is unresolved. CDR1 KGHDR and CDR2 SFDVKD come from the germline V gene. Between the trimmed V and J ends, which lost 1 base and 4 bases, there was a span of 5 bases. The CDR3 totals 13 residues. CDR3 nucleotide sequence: TGTGCCACCAGTGATTTCCCCGCAGATACGCAGTATTTT. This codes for CATSDFPADTQYF.